This entry concerns a single T cell receptor beta chain. What antigen it recognizes has not been identified. No base qualities exist here, and no much larger clone lies one base off it. The germline V end is reduced by 2 bases and the J end by 8 bases; junction bases left unmatched: 6. Per the germline V gene (reference sequence), SGHNT is the CDR1 and YYREEE is the CDR2. The cysteine opens and the phenylalanine closes a CDR3 of 15 amino acids. Only the CDR3 region is kept as DNA, spanning 45 bases read in frame from base 1. The cohort comprised around 690 healthy bone marrow donors. At the time of sampling, all cohort members were nominally healthy, though unrecorded immune exposures were likely present. The donor tested CMV seronegative and was one of the 352 seronegative cohort members. A peripheral blood sample was collected from each donor, and TCR beta sequencing was performed on peripheral blood mononuclear cells. The Qiagen DNeasy Blood Extraction Kit was used to extract genomic DNA from the blood cell samples.

The library was prepared using the immunoSEQ multiplex PCR assay. For the multiplex PCR, a mixture combining 60 forward primers for TCR Vbeta segments and 13 reverse primers for TCR Jbeta segments was used. A multiplex PCR assay on genomic DNA amplified the CDR3 region of rearranged TCR beta genes. On the Illumina HiSeq System, the amplified TCR beta libraries were sequenced as 87-base-pair reads. The study's own analysis went as follows. In a later analysis, tens of millions of unique TCR beta chains were counted across the roughly 670 repertoires, and approximately 11 million of these chains were shared by at least two donors. Raw reads were error-corrected and collapsed into unique sequences by a nearest-neighbor algorithm in which closely related sequences were merged to remove PCR and sequencing errors. V, D and J gene segments were assigned by aligning CDR3 sequences to IMGT reference sequences. For a sequence to be retained, at least a six-nucleotide match to both a V gene segment and a J gene segment was required. Rearrangements were classified as productive when the CDR3 lacked stop codons and remained in frame with V and J, and all other rearrangements were classified as non-productive. Following IMGT convention, CDR3 was defined as the stretch from the second conserved V-encoded cysteine up to the conserved J-encoded phenylalanine. The earlier analysis of fewer than 700 of the donors excluded sequences that lacked an unambiguous match to a single V gene segment. An earlier analysis of some 610 of the donors called V segments functional above 56.7% productive rearrangements and segregating when the between-donor standard deviation exceeded 5%. A statistical classification framework was developed to diagnose cytomegalovirus status using the catalog of TCR beta chain sequences. A later analysis assigned V and J genes by comparing TCR nucleotide sequences with IMGT/GENE-DB human TR gene sequences. Using the TCRdist pipeline, a later analysis assigned CDR3 sequences along with most-parsimonious VDJ recombination scenarios. A later analysis defined each TCR beta chain by its CDR3 amino acid sequence plus V-gene family, and excluded reads lacking a unique V-gene family. In a later analysis, 450 to 600 highly shared, low-generation-probability nucleotide sequences were removed to address suspected cross-contamination and a sequencing artifact. In a later analysis, a clonal expansion index for each public chain was calculated from normalized within-repertoire ranks of inferred template counts. Generation probabilities in a later analysis came from a VDJ recombination model fitted to out-of-frame rearrangements, and those results were checked against IGoR. In a later analysis, hypergeometric tests were used to score TCR-TCR, TCR-HLA and TCR-CMV co-occurrence, with a repertoire-size bias correction applied to TCR pairs. To estimate false discovery rates, a later analysis permuted the HLA or CMV assignments 20 times. In a later analysis, co-occurring TCRs were grouped with DBSCAN, and TCRdist sequence similarity was added when clustering was performed within HLA-allele-positive subsets. Repertoires with fewer than 30,000 or more than 120,000 public chains were left out of co-occurrence clustering, as were a handful of repertoires with anomalous nucleotide sharing. Here the immuneACCESS table is served through TCRdb, limited to in-frame sequences with V and J called. Missing clones are a known gap in these copies; in checked studies unresolved V genes cover under half, and the rest lacks a known reason. For V, J and clone size, that table is used; D and trimming come from the DNA. The sample records about 120,000 clones, roughly 70% of which are singletons. The top ten clonotypes cover around 4% of the sample.

The data derive from a study of cytomegalovirus exposure and HLA in healthy donors (dated by TCRdb to between 2016 and 2019). Background for the entire study: In an earlier analysis of several hundred of the donors, approximately 300 Gb of sequence data and 90 million to 120 million unique TCR beta sequences from 180 million or so T cells were reported. An early release that covered approximately 600 HLA-typed donors contained approximately 300 gigabases of sequencing data and tens of millions of unique TCR sequences. Of the 350 to 450 genotyped donors, 81% fell in the genetic ancestry cluster associated with self-reported Caucasian donors. The aim of the study was to test whether cataloging public T cell receptors could identify signatures of past pathogen exposure. The study profiled the T cell repertoires of more than 500 subjects by immunosequencing and related them to cytomegalovirus serostatus. In addition to the first cohort of hundreds of subjects, a separate validation cohort of 120 different subjects was used. To predict cytomegalovirus infection status, the study combined high-throughput TCR immunosequencing, statistical association of individual TCRs with disease status, and machine learning. A later analysis re-analyzed previously published TCR beta repertoires from 500 to 700 donors and added high-resolution HLA genotyping to study TCR occurrence patterns. Rather than drawing on any new phenotypic data, the later analysis identified candidate immune exposures from TCR beta sequences and the way those sequences occurred across donors. To decide whether each TCR beta V gene segment behaved as functional or pseudogenic, an earlier analysis of nearly 600 of the donors relied on high-throughput TCR beta sequencing. Donor age, sex, ethnicity and CMV serostatus were compiled together with the repertoire data. A later genetic analysis used genome-wide SNP genotypes for about 65% of the roughly 670 donors, treating that subset as a discovery cohort. Every discovery cohort repertoire had been produced on one sequencing platform. Both class I and class II loci were covered by HLA typing, at four-digit resolution. The number of donors typed differed by locus, with roughly 629-640 for A, B, C, DRB1 and DQB1, 522 for DQA1, approximately 570 for DPA1, and 450 to 480 for DPB1. Roughly five DR-DQ haplotypes were handled as single units for association and clustering, since linkage in the cohort was strong. On average, around 230,000 unique TCR beta nucleotide sequences were sequenced per donor among 398 genotyped donors of the cohort, with about 19% of those sequences being non-productive. The study at large found these results: According to a later analysis, parvovirus B19, influenza, CMV and Epstein-Barr virus appeared linked to several top co-occurrence clusters. In this cohort, only TCR beta chains were sequenced, and detectable features were limited by the absence of alpha or paired-chain data. The authors suggested that the approach could potentially be extended to other disease states and immunological phenotypes. In an earlier analysis of 450 to 750 of the donors, most TCR beta V segments appeared in productive rearrangements about 90% or about 30% of the time, broadly matching IMGT annotations. In a later analysis, HLA-associated TCR beta chains were found to be more clonally expanded and to have lower generation probabilities than equally common non-associated chains. In vitro tests confirmed that a few of the cytomegalovirus-associated TCR beta chains recognize cytomegalovirus antigens. For the cohort, immune exposure information was limited to CMV serostatus. Because counts were too low, seventeen rarely observed V segments, including chromosome 9 orphons, were left out of the earlier analysis of some 640 of the donors. The presence/absence analyses assumed that sequencing depth was roughly uniform across donors, and that assumption may not be true. An association between a missense DCLRE1C variant and V-gene and J-gene trimming of TCR beta chains was found in a later genetic analysis and replicated in an independent cohort. While some public TCRs were present in many individuals, most TCR sequences turned up only very rarely across donors. Because the 87-base-pair reads could not distinguish some IMGT-functional V segments, including TRBV6-2 and TRBV6-3, those segments were excluded. A further reported finding was that TCR beta sequences accurately predicted the HLA-A and HLA-B alleles for most subjects in the first cohort. In a later analysis, 16,951 TCR beta sequences were associated with specific HLA alleles at a false discovery rate of 0.05. Correlated functional status among segregating V segments might be attributable to linkage disequilibrium, but an unknown experimental factor could not be ruled out. Cytomegalovirus status was reported to be diagnosed by the classifier with high specificity and sensitivity in both the original and validation cohorts. According to a later analysis, most CMV-associated TCR beta chains appeared to be HLA-restricted, and the HLA associations seemed to be driven largely by CMV exposure. The study gave a list of about 170 TCR beta chains associated with cytomegalovirus. Because some donors lacked HLA typing at each locus, the association tests relied only on the typed subset. Strong co-occurrence of HLA alleles, especially DR and DQ, made assigning TCR associations to individual alleles difficult. A cluster of highly shared sequence variants was judged likely to represent a technical artifact of the sequencing pipeline. In a later analysis, TCR association rates were found to vary across HLA loci, with the most associated TCRs seen for DRB1 alleles and the fewest for HLA-C alleles. Compared with the roughly 670-donor mean, donors in an Asian-associated ancestry cluster had fewer N-insertions in productive TCRs, according to a later genetic analysis.

The receptor comes from a woman aged 40 to 55 in good health and CMV-seronegative. This sequence uses TRBV5-4 and TRBJ1-6; 8 of the junction bases match TRBD1. The sample comprised PBMCs. The DNA sequence is TGTGCCAGCAGCTTTGGACAGGGAGGGGATTCACCCCTCCACTTT. It codes for CASSFGQGGDSPLHF. Reference TRBV5-4 and TRBJ1-6 proteins supply the regions before and after the CDR3; the full variable domain is: ETGVTQSPTHLIKTRGQQVTLRCSSQSGHNTVSWYQQALGQGPQFIFQYYREEENGRGNFPPRFSGLQFPNYSSELNVNALELDDSALYLCASSFGQGGDSPLHFGNGTRLTVT.